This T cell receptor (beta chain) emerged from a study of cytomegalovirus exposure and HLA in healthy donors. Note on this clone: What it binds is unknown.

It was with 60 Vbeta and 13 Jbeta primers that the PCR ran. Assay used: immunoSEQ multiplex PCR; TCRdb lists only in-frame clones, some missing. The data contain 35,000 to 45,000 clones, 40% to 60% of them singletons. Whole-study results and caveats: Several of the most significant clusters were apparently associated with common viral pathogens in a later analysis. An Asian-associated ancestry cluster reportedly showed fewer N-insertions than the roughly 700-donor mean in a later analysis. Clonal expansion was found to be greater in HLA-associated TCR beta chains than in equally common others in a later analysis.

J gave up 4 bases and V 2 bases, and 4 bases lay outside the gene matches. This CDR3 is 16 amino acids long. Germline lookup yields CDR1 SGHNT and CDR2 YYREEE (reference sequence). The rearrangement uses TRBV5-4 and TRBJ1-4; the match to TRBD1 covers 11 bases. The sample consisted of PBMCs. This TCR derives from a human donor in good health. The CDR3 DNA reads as TGTGCCAGCAGCTTCCGGGGACAGGGGGTTAATGAAAAACTGTTTTTT. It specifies CASSFRGQGVNEKLFF.